This T cell receptor (beta chain) appears in the sequencing data of a study of regulatory T cells in long-lasting Graves disease (TCRdb year 2021). The study in broad terms: Persistent Graves' disease was defined as antithyroid drug treatment for over 5 years with persistently positive TSH receptor autoantibodies. This study used TCR sequencing and RNA sequencing of peripheral blood to compare persistent Graves' disease patients against newly diagnosed Graves' disease patients. The study took place in China and was registered as a clinical trial. TCR sequencing covered 13 persistent and roughly 20 newly diagnosed Graves' disease patients, some 33 samples in total. Persistent Graves' disease patients in the clinical cohort had taken antithyroid drugs for approximately 9.5 years on average. Results the study describes overall, beyond this receptor: Lower TCR Shannon entropy and fewer highly expanded clones were observed in persistent Graves' disease patients than in newly diagnosed patients, which suggested clonal expansion. A larger number of public clonotypes was shared among persistent patients (fewer than 3,000) than among newly diagnosed patients (around 870). Persistent disease showed preferential use of TRBV28, TRBJ1-2 and TRBJ2-5, whereas newly diagnosed disease favored TRBV20-1 and TRBJ2-1. As a limitation, the authors acknowledged that the small sample size may reduce accuracy. Only the TCR beta chain was sequenced and analyzed. The study examined only peripheral blood because the primary lesion, thyroid tissue, could not be accessed.

Library generation was performed with multiplex PCR. Sequencer: Illumina HiSeq 4000. iRepertoire HTBI primers and Arm-PCR amplification of CDR3 regions were used to construct TCR beta libraries. Before sequencing, the PCR products went through gel purification. The source study handled its data this way. Gene usage analysis of CDR3 amino acid clonotypes relied on the 62 TRBV and more than twelve TRBJ segments identified across samples. COPE and FqMerger were used to merge filtered high-quality paired reads into contigs. Contigs were aligned with BLAST to IMGT TRBV, TRBD and TRBJ reference genes, and CDR3 was defined per IMGT. Any clonotype with a frequency above 0.1% was classified as a highly expanded clone. Shannon entropy was used to measure repertoire diversity, and the Gini coefficient was used to measure V-J evenness. A clonotype was considered public if more than one individual shared it. Using fastp at Q25 and MiXCR, TCRdb reprocessed the public reads and kept productive beta chains. Rows merge per CDR3 protein into single entries with the most common DNA and genes. For this entry, the V and J calls and clone size follow TCRdb and not the study's own pipeline. The sample records 300,000 to 500,000 distinct CDR3 sequences, less than 25% of which are singletons. The top ten clones comprise about a fifth of the sample.

V is pared back by 7 bases and J by 4 bases, with 14 bases lying between the germline termini. CDR3 length: 12 amino acids, cysteine to phenylalanine. Solely the CDR3 DNA is kept, with 36 bases framed from the first base. Sequences SQVTM (CDR1) and ANQGSEA (CDR2) are obtained from the germline V gene. In light of the paper, this sample's time point label describes: persistent/refractory GD, antithyroid drugs over 5 years with positive TRAb. RNA was extracted from PBMCs in TRIzol for both TCR sequencing and RNA sequencing. The diagnosis of Graves' disease was made according to American Thyroid Association guidelines. Patients were recruited from an endocrinology department in Xi'an, China. From each patient, 8 to 10 milliliters of peripheral blood was collected into an EDTA anticoagulant tube. Ficoll Paque Plus density gradient separation was used to isolate PBMCs, and no further T cell sorting was performed. An Agilent 2100 Bioanalyzer and agarose gel were used to check RNA quality, while a NanoDrop 2000 measured RNA concentration.

On this clonotype: It lacks a known antigen. Base qualities are not recorded, but no much larger clone differs from it by a single base.

This chain joins TRBV29-1 to TRBJ2-7, with a weak D call of TRBD2 (5 bases match). The sequence was collected from a female donor with Graves disease. Sequenced here: peripheral blood mononuclear cells (PBMCs), sampled when the disease was refractory, from a patient treated with antithyroid drugs. CDR3 region: CSATGIGYEQYF. The bases read TGCAGCGCCACCGGGATTGGGTACGAGCAGTACTTC.